Each of the 30 T cell receptor beta chains below was sequenced from the same sample in a study of regulatory T cells in long-lasting Graves disease listed by TCRdb under 2021. The sample's time point label, in plain terms: newly diagnosed GD, antithyroid drugs for less than 3 months. RNA was extracted from PBMCs in TRIzol for both TCR sequencing and RNA sequencing. Receptor libraries were prepared by multiplex PCR. The sample was run on an Illumina HiSeq 4000. To build TCR beta libraries, CDR3 regions were amplified by Arm-PCR using iRepertoire HTBI primers. TCRdb applied fastp at Q25 and MiXCR to the public reads, then kept only in-frame beta chains. Rows merge per CDR3 protein into single entries with the most common DNA and genes. Here the sample has hundreds of thousands of distinct CDR3 sequences; approximately 13% occur a single time. Roughly 10% of the sample lies in the top ten. The sample was also linked to a second study, of T cells in Graves' hyperthyroidism and ophthalmopathy.

Here the sequenced sample was peripheral blood mononuclear cells (PBMCs), taken at new diagnosis, from a patient treated with antithyroid drugs. Receptors were obtained from a man aged 25-40 years with Graves disease. Donor details come from another sample of the same person, matched by shared clones.

This clonotype was counted many times. This sequence joins TRBV24-1 and TRBJ2-3; possibly TRBD2 for D (5 bases). The V gene lost 4 bases and the J gene lost 3 bases, with 13 bases spanning the gap. CDR1 is KGHDR, CDR2 SFDVKD, per germline. The CDR3 runs 15 residues. DNA for the CDR3: TGTGCCACCAGTGACCCGGACTGGCAAACAGATACGCAGTATTTT. Its protein is CATSDPDWQTDTQYF.

This clonotype was counted a few times. V gene TRBV15 combines with J gene TRBJ1-5; 9 bases match TRBD1. V shed 3 bases and J 7 bases; nucleotides not matched to a gene: 10. CDR3 length: 16 amino acids. The germline V gene encodes CDR1 LNHNV and CDR2 YYDKDF (reference sequence). The CDR3, as DNA: TGTGCCACCAGCAGTGATCAATGGGACAGGGAACAGCCCCAGCATTTT. It yields the protein CATSSDQWDREQPQHF.

This clonotype was observed many times. The rearrangement uses TRBV7-2 and TRBJ2-7, with D tentatively TRBD1 or TRBD2 (5 bases each). The CDR3 is 12 residues long. CDR1 and CDR2 (germline): SGHTA, FQGNSA. V was shortened by 2 bases and J by 6 bases, with 8 bases between the two germline ends. As DNA, the CDR3 is TGTGCCAGCAGCTTATTCGGGACCGAGCAGTACTTC. This gives the protein CASSLFGTEQYF.

Turning to this clonotype: Given a much more abundant clone one base away, this may be a read error. This chain uses TRBV2 with TRBJ2-7, with TRBD1 matching over 8 bases. With 9 bases clipped from V and 6 bases from J, the junction kept 10 bases outside the gene matches. CDR1 and CDR2 from the germline V gene are SNHLY and FYNNEI. The CDR3 covers 13 residues. The CDR3 sequence: CASTGQGACEQYF. The DNA for the CDR3 is TGTGCCAGTACTGGGCAGGGGGCCTGCGAGCAGTACTTC.

This clonotype appeared many times. The rearrangement joins TRBV11-2 to TRBJ2-2; no clear D gene. CDR3 length: 14 residues. The V gene's germline CDR1 is SGHAT and CDR2 FQNNGV. Trimming shortened V by 7 bases and J by 1 base, and 10 bases separated the two germline ends. The CDR3 DNA is TGTGCCAGCAAGGGCGGCTGGAACACCGGGGAGCTGTTTTTT. Its protein product is CASKGGWNTGELFF.

This clonotype was counted a few times. The chain couples TRBV7-9 to TRBJ1-2; D unclear. This CDR3 spans 11 amino acids. The germline V gene has CDR1 SEHNR and CDR2 FQNEAQ (reference sequence). The V gene lost 5 bases and the J gene lost 11 bases, with 12 bases spanning the gap. Here the CDR3 DNA reads TGTGCCAGCAGCCCAGCAGGCGATTACACCTTC. This codes for CASSPAGDYTF.

This clonotype has a count of ten or more. The chain is built from TRBV29-1 and TRBJ2-7; perhaps TRBD2 as D (5 bases). CDR1 and CDR2 (germline): SQVTM, ANQGSEA. The CDR3 runs to 10 residues. The V end was cut by 6 bases, the J end by 3 bases, with 6 bases between. CDR3 DNA: TGCAGCGTCCGGGACTACGAGCAGTACTTC. This gives the protein CSVRDYEQYF.

This clonotype came up a few times. A much larger clone is a single base away; this may be a read error. The V call is TRBV6-2 or TRBV6-3, the J call TRBJ2-2, with TRBD2 matching over 7 bases. CDR1 is MNHEY, CDR2 SVGEGT, per germline. The length of the CDR3 is 15 residues. This CDR3 reads CASSRLAVLIGELSF. The CDR3 coding sequence is TGTGCCAGCAGCCGACTAGCCGTTCTCATCGGGGAGCTGTCTTTT.

This clonotype was seen at least ten times. The chain couples TRBV2 to TRBJ2-2; 9 bases are shared with TRBD2. This CDR3 is 15 amino acids long. The trim removed 8 bases at V and 4 bases at J, leaving 8 bases unmatched. Germline assignment: CDR1 SNHLY and CDR2 FYNNEI. The CDR3 DNA is TGTGCCAGCGGCGGGAGGGCCGGGGTCACCGGGGAGCTGTTTTTT. Its protein is CASGGRAGVTGELFF.

In this sample, this clonotype turned up a few times. The chain combines TRBV3-1 with TRBJ1-3; no reliable D call. Germline-derived CDR1 and CDR2 are LGHDT and YNNKEL (reference sequence). There are 15 residues in the CDR3. Between the trimmed V and J ends, which lost 1 base and 3 bases, there was a span of 10 bases. Here the CDR3 DNA reads TGTGCCAGCAGCCAAGTTGGGAATAATGGAAACACCATATATTTT. Its translation is CASSQVGNNGNTIYF.

In this sample, this clonotype turned up once. CDR3: CSSLRDRGETQYF. DNA of the CDR3: TGCAGTTCCCTCCGGGACAGGGGGGAGACCCAGTACTTC. The gene calls are TRBV20-1 and TRBJ2-5, with 11 bases matching TRBD1. This CDR3 has 13 amino acids. V gave up 8 bases and J gave up 5 bases; unmatched junction bases: 7. Germline V CDR1 and CDR2: DFQATT, SNEGSKA (reference sequence).

This clonotype appeared a few times. This chain uses TRBV5-4 with TRBJ2-1, with D possibly TRBD1 on 6 matching bases. Trimming removed 0 bases from V and 7 bases from J, with 11 bases in between. CDR1 SGHNT and CDR2 YYREEE come from the germline V gene (reference sequence). The CDR3 is 14 amino acids. In DNA form, the CDR3 reads TGTGCCAGCAGCTTGGTGGCTAGGGGGAATGAGCAGTTCTTC. It encodes CASSLVARGNEQFF.

This clonotype has at least ten counts. The chain uses TRBV7-9 and TRBJ2-7; TRBD2 might be the D (6 bases). The CDR3 is 15 amino acids. Trimming took off 1 base at V and 5 bases at J, with 15 bases between the two ends. Per the germline V gene, CDR1 is SEHNR and CDR2 is FQNEAQ (reference sequence). CDR3 sequence reads: CASSLVGLREHEQYF. CDR3 DNA sequence: TGTGCCAGCAGCTTAGTAGGGTTGCGGGAACACGAGCAGTACTTC. Variable domain in full (rest from reference TRBV7-9 and TRBJ2-7): DTGVSQNPRHKITKRGQNVTFRCDPISEHNRLYWYRQTLGQGPEFLTYFQNEAQLEKSRLLSDRFSAERPKGSFSTLEIQRTEQGDSAMYLCASSLVGLREHEQYFGPGTRLTVT.

Worth noting for this clonotype: Given a much more abundant clone one base away, this may be a read error. CDR3 residues: CASSPGDCGYTF. The CDR3 nucleotides are TGTGCCAGCAGCCCTGGGGACTGTGGCTACACCTTC. The chain uses TRBV11-2 and TRBJ1-2; the D gene is possibly TRBD1 (5 bases). Germline CDR1 SGHAT, CDR2 FQNNGV. The V gene lost 5 bases and the J gene lost 7 bases, with 11 bases spanning the gap. There are 12 residues in the CDR3.

This clonotype appeared many times. The chain employs TRBV28 and TRBJ1-4; 7 bases are a match to TRBD1. There are 14 residues in the CDR3. V was clipped by 6 bases and J by 3 bases; unmatched bases: 4. CDR1 and CDR2 from the germline V gene are MDHEN and SYDVKM. CDR3 sequence reads: CASSRGQANEKLFF. The CDR3 DNA is TGTGCCAGCAGCCGCGGACAGGCTAATGAAAAACTGTTTTTT. The full variable domain, its missing parts supplied by reference TRBV28 and TRBJ1-4, is DVKVTQSSRYLVKRTGEKVFLECVQDMDHENMFWYRQDPGLGLRLIYFSYDVKMKEKGDIPEGYSVSREKKERFSLILESASTNQTSMYLCASSRGQANEKLFFGSGTQLSVL.

Many counts were recorded for this clonotype. The genes are TRBV12-3 or TRBV12-4 and TRBJ2-3, with TRBD2 matching over 10 bases. The CDR3 is made up of 17 amino acids. Losses at the gene ends were 4 bases for V and 2 bases for J; bases not matched to a gene: 9. The CDR3 protein is CASSWGPLAGDTDTQYF. The CDR3, as DNA: TGTGCCAGCAGTTGGGGGCCCCTAGCGGGAGACACAGATACGCAGTATTTT.

This rearrangement joins TRBV20-1 to TRBJ1-2; unclear D gene. CDR1 and CDR2 (germline): DFQATT, SNEGSKA (reference sequence). Between the trimmed V and J ends, which lost 4 bases and 5 bases, there was a span of 17 bases. The CDR3 sequence is 14 residues long. The CDR3 DNA sequence: TGCAGTGCTACTCCACCCGAGAAGGTTTATGGCTACACCTTC. Translation gives CSATPPEKVYGYTF.

The rearrangement uses TRBV18 and TRBJ1-3, with D uncertain. Germline-derived CDR1 and CDR2 are KGHSH and LQKENI. Trimming removed 6 bases at V and 2 bases at J, with 11 bases between. The CDR3 spans 14 residues. CDR3 nucleotide sequence: TGTGCCAGCTCCCAATGGTCTGCTGGAAACACCATATATTTT. It codes for CASSQWSAGNTIYF.

This clonotype showed up many times. V gene TRBV7-9 combines with J gene TRBJ2-3; 9 nucleotides align to TRBD2. Per the germline V gene, CDR1 is SEHNR and CDR2 is FQNEAQ (reference sequence). After removal of 4 bases from V and 4 bases from J, the junction contained 9 bases not matched to a gene. The CDR3 has 16 amino acids. The CDR3 DNA is TGTGCCAGCAGCTCAACGGGACTAGCTGACGCAGATACGCAGTATTTT. Translating it yields CASSSTGLADADTQYF.

A few counts support this clonotype. The chain has TRBV7-9 and TRBJ2-7; unclear D gene. V lost 4 bases to trimming and J lost 3 bases, with 10 bases between them. This CDR3 spans 13 amino acids. Germline assignment: CDR1 SEHNR and CDR2 FQNEAQ (reference sequence). The CDR3 loop reads CASSSVYVYEQYF. CDR3 DNA sequence: TGTGCCAGCAGCTCCGTCTACGTCTACGAGCAGTACTTC. The variable domain in full, with the rest retrieved from reference TRBV7-9 and TRBJ2-7, is DTGVSQNPRHKITKRGQNVTFRCDPISEHNRLYWYRQTLGQGPEFLTYFQNEAQLEKSRLLSDRFSAERPKGSFSTLEIQRTEQGDSAMYLCASSSVYVYEQYFGPGTRLTVT.

A word on this clonotype: One base away lies a much larger clone, so this may be a sequencing read error. The chain couples TRBV12-5 to TRBJ2-7; D is uncertain. CDR1 and CDR2 (germline): LGHNT, FRNRAP. The CDR3 contains 13 residues. Trimming left V 1 base short and J 3 bases short, with 7 bases between. CDR3 protein: CASGLGWGYEQYF. CDR3 DNA: TGTGCTAGTGGTTTGGGGTGGGGCTACGAGCAGTACTTC.

This clonotype was observed many times. The chain recombines TRBV14 with TRBJ2-1; possible D gene TRBD1, 6 bases. Germline CDR1 and CDR2: SGHDN and FVKESK. The V end was cut by 1 base, the J end by 9 bases, with 16 bases between. This CDR3 region has 15 residues. In DNA, the CDR3 is TGTGCCAGCAGCCAAGTCAGTCTAGCCAGGGGTGAGCAGTTCTTC. Translated, it gives CASSQVSLARGEQFF.

This chain connects TRBV19 to TRBJ2-1; 12 nucleotides align to TRBD2. With 7 bases clipped from V and 6 bases from J, the junction kept 10 bases outside the gene matches. The CDR3 contains 16 residues. CDR1 LNHDA and CDR2 SQIVND come from the germline V gene (reference sequence). In DNA, the CDR3 is TGTGCCAGTACCGCCCGGACTAGCGGGAACTCCAATGAGCAGTTCTTC. This encodes CASTARTSGNSNEQFF.

This clonotype was picked up many times. This chain links TRBV20-1 with TRBJ1-2; 7 bases match TRBD1. CDR3 length: 14 amino acids. Germline loops: CDR1 DFQATT, CDR2 SNEGSKA (reference sequence). V dropped 0 bases and J dropped 2; count of bases not matched to a gene: 3. The CDR3 DNA reads as TGCAGTGCTAGAGAGACAGGGTCGAACTATGGCTACACCTTC. This encodes CSARETGSNYGYTF.

This clonotype was found many times. This chain links TRBV11-2 with TRBJ2-1; D is undetermined. V lost 5 bases, J lost 5 bases, and 10 bases lay in between. Germline V CDR1 and CDR2: SGHAT, FQNNGV. The CDR3 consists of 13 residues. CDR3 in amino acids: CASSPNLHNEQFF. Here the CDR3 DNA reads TGTGCCAGCAGCCCGAATCTCCACAATGAGCAGTTCTTC.

This clonotype was detected ten times or more. The genes are TRBV5-1 and TRBJ2-7; 10 nucleotides agree with TRBD2. V dropped 1 base and J dropped 1; count of bases not matched to a gene: 2. Germline CDR1 is SGHRS and CDR2 is YFSETQ. The length of the CDR3 is 15 residues. The chain's CDR3 is CASSLSGRASYEQYF. CDR3 DNA: TGCGCCAGCAGCTTGAGCGGGAGGGCTTCCTACGAGCAGTACTTC.

Comment on this clonotype: This likely traces to a read error, being one base from a far larger clone. The chain combines TRBV27 with TRBJ2-7; D possibly uses TRBD1 or TRBD2 (5 bases each). CDR3 length: 12 amino acids. Germline assignment: CDR1 MNHEY and CDR2 SMNVEV (reference sequence). V was trimmed by 6 bases and J by 0 bases, leaving 6 bases between them. The CDR3 nucleotides read TGTGCCAGCAGGGGGACCTCCTACGAGCAGTACTTC. The encoded protein is CASRGTSYEQYF.

CDR3 region: CASSYTRPASTDTQYF. Here the CDR3 DNA reads TGTGCCAGCAGTTACACCCGACCAGCTAGCACAGATACGCAGTATTTT. This chain links TRBV6-5 with TRBJ2-3; D gene uncertain. The CDR3 loop spans 16 amino acids. V gave up 2 bases and J gave up 0 bases, with 12 bases separating them. CDR1 is MNHEY and CDR2 is SVGAGI in the germline V gene.

The rearrangement uses TRBV12-3 or TRBV12-4 and TRBJ2-5; 8 positions match TRBD1. Trimming removed 6 bases from V and 1 base from J; junction bases left unmatched: 7. CDR3 size: 15 residues. The CDR3 spells CASRDRGLVQETQYF. The DNA of the CDR3 is TGTGCCAGCAGAGACAGGGGCCTCGTCCAAGAGACCCAGTACTTC.

About this clonotype: A much larger clone sits a single nucleotide away, making a read error possible. The V and J genes are TRBV20-1 and TRBJ2-7; 10 nucleotides line up with TRBD2. CDR3 length: 14 residues. Germline assignment: CDR1 DFQATT and CDR2 SNEGSKA (reference sequence). CDR3 protein: CSARELAGKYEQCF. The CDR3 DNA reads as TGCAGTGCTAGAGAACTAGCGGGAAAGTACGAGCAGTGCTTC.